The present T cell receptor (beta chain) was sequenced within a study of technical replicates of blood from several donors. CDR1 and CDR2 (germline): MDHEN, SYDVKM. Trimming removed 7 bases from V and 6 bases from J, with 19 bases in between. The length of the CDR3 is 15 residues. Sequenced by immunoSEQ multiplex PCR; TCRdb stores in-frame clones only, minus some. The sample holds tens of thousands of clones, roughly 92% seen once. This TCR was recovered from a human donor in good health. This chain links TRBV28 with TRBJ2-1, with D possibly being TRBD2 (7 bases). The specimen was T cells isolated from PBMCs. CDR3 DNA sequence: TGTGCCAGCACTAGGGGGGCGGGAGCTGGCAATGAGCAGTTCTTC. Translation gives CASTRGAGAGNEQFF.